This TCR beta chain comes out of a study of T cell repertoires in cytomegalovirus infection. Study summary: Public TCR beta signature analysis indicated the presence of both CMV infection and matching HLA type.

TCRdb recomputed calls from the reads with MiXCR, one row per CDR3 protein. The table has about 110,000 distinct CDR3 sequences, around 31% seen once. Germline CDR1 reads MNHNY; CDR2 reads SVGAGI (reference sequence). The CDR3 sequence is 15 residues long. The V end was cut by 0 bases, the J end by 2 bases, with 5 bases between. Worth noting for this clonotype: The antigen is undetermined.

The V gene is TRBV6-6, the J gene TRBJ2-6, with D unclear. The TCR was taken from a human donor in good health (CMV status not recorded). Some clones in this sample may be carry-over from other donors' samples. The source was CD8+ T cells from cultured PBMCs, collected from culture after CMV antigen stimulation. CDR3 nucleotides: TGTGCCAGCAGTTACTCGTCTACTGGGGCCAACGTCCTGACTTTC. It is translated as CASSYSSTGANVLTF.